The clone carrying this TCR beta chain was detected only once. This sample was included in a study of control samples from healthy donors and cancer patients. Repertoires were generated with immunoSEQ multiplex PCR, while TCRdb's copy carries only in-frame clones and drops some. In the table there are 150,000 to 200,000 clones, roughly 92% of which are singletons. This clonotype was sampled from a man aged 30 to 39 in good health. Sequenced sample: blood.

CDR3 sequence (DNA): TGTGCCAGCAGCGGGGGACAGGGCGGTGAAGCTTTCTTT. Protein product: CASSGGQGGEAFF. The V gene is TRBV9, the J gene TRBJ1-1, with 9 bases aligning to TRBD1. Losses at the gene ends were 3 bases for V and 7 bases for J; bases not matched to a gene: 4. Germline V lookup: CDR1 SGDLS, CDR2 YYNGEE. The CDR3 is 13 amino acids. The whole variable domain, remainder taken from reference TRBV9 and TRBJ1-1, is DSGVTQTPKHLITATGQRVTLRCSPRSGDLSVYWYQQSLDQGLQFLIQYYNGEERAKGNILERFSAQQFPDLHSELNLSSLELGDSALYFCASSGGQGGEAFFGQGTRLTVV.